Presented here are 28 T cell receptor beta chains from one specimen sequenced in a study of blood T cell repertoires in COVID-19. Using immunoSEQ multiplex PCR, the repertoire was profiled, and TCRdb retains in-frame clones only, with some absent. The sample shows more than 150,000 clones, 60% to 80% of them seen only once. The sample comprised peripheral blood. These receptors were obtained from a woman in her 70s with acute or convalescent COVID-19.

The chain employs TRBV11-3 and TRBJ2-1; no reliable D call. Germline V gene lookup returns CDR1 SGHNT and CDR2 YENEEA. V gave up 8 bases and J gave up 0 bases, with 8 bases separating them. This CDR3 is 13 amino acids long. In DNA, the CDR3 is TGTGCCAGCGGTCCTAGCTCCTACAATGAGCAGTTCTTC. This sequence encodes CASGPSSYNEQFF.

The chain uses TRBV19 and TRBJ2-1; 9 nucleotides match TRBD1. This CDR3 has 15 amino acids. With 11 bases clipped from V and 4 bases from J, the junction kept 12 bases outside the gene matches. Germline V gene sequence: CDR1 LNHDA, CDR2 SQIVND (reference sequence). CDR3 coding DNA: TGTGCCTGTGCGTGGCGGACAGGGGAATACAATGAGCAGTTCTTC. Its protein product is CACAWRTGEYNEQFF.

CDR3 in amino acids: CASSQLAGLADTQYF. CDR3 in DNA: TGTGCCAGCAGCCAATTAGCGGGATTGGCAGATACGCAGTATTTT. This chain uses TRBV3-1 (or the pseudogene TRBV3-2) with TRBJ2-3, with TRBD2 matching over 8 bases. CDR3 length: 15 residues. V gave up 2 bases and J gave up 4 bases; unmatched junction bases: 5. CDR1 and CDR2 (germline): LGHDT, YNNKEL (reference sequence).

The chain joins TRBV2 to TRBJ2-1; 8 positions agree with TRBD1. There are 15 residues in the CDR3. The germline CDR1 and CDR2 sequences are SNHLY and FYNNEI. Trimming cost V 4 bases and J 9 bases; bases outside gene matches: 11. CDR3 residues: CASSVGAGGIGEQFF. CDR3 coding DNA: TGTGCCAGCAGTGTGGGTGCAGGGGGCATTGGTGAGCAGTTCTTC.

This chain joins TRBV28 and TRBJ2-2, with D possibly being TRBD2 (6 bases). This CDR3 has 17 residues. V was trimmed by 7 bases and J by 3 bases, leaving 21 bases between them. Germline V gene sequence: CDR1 MDHEN, CDR2 SYDVKM. The CDR3 DNA is TGTGCCAGCACTCCCGCGCTAGGGGAGGTGGACACCGGGGAGCTGTTTTTT. Encoded protein: CASTPALGEVDTGELFF. Looking up the rest from reference TRBV28 and TRBJ2-2 gives the full variable domain: DVKVTQSSRYLVKRTGEKVFLECVQDMDHENMFWYRQDPGLGLRLIYFSYDVKMKEKGDIPEGYSVSREKKERFSLILESASTNQTSMYLCASTPALGEVDTGELFFGEGSRLTVL.

This clone was detected only once. The junction and the germline gene differ at one end; a read error may be behind it. This sequence joins TRBV7-9 and TRBJ1-1; 7 bases match TRBD1. The germline gives CDR1 SEHNR, CDR2 FQNEAQ (reference sequence). This CDR3 is 14 amino acids long. The CDR3 loop reads CASSPRTGLTGAFF. The CDR3 DNA sequence: TGTGCCAGCAGCCCTAGGACAGGTCTCACTGGAGCTTTCTTT.

V usage is TRBV10-1 and J usage is TRBJ2-1; 9 bases fit TRBD2. Germline CDR1 reads WNHNN; CDR2 reads SYGVQD (reference sequence). The CDR3 is 16 residues long. Unmatched junction bases numbered 6, after V lost 0 bases and J lost 6 bases. The CDR3 DNA is TGCGCCAGCAGTGAGTCAGGGCTAGCGGGAATCAATGAGCAGTTCTTC. It is translated as CASSESGLAGINEQFF.

The V and J genes are TRBV4-1 and TRBJ1-2; D ambiguous. V gave up 0 bases and J gave up 2 bases, with 10 bases separating them. Looked up from germline, CDR1 is MGHRA and CDR2 is YSYEKL. The CDR3 has 15 amino acids. CDR3 in DNA: TGCGCCAGCAGCCAAGAACGAACAGCCAACTATGGCTACACCTTC. It yields the protein CASSQERTANYGYTF.

The gene calls are TRBV15 and TRBJ1-4; tentatively, D is TRBD1 (6 bases). V dropped 3 bases and J dropped 1 base, with 6 bases sitting between them. The CDR3 consists of 14 residues. The germline CDR1 and CDR2 sequences are LNHNV and YYDKDF (reference sequence). CDR3 DNA: TGTGCCACCAGCAGGGACAGAACTAATGAAAAACTGTTTTTT. Protein: CATSRDRTNEKLFF.

V and J are TRBV20-1 and TRBJ1-2; D not resolved. This CDR3 comprises 13 residues. The germline gives CDR1 DFQATT, CDR2 SNEGSKA (reference sequence). V was pared by 3 bases and J by 2 bases, with 10 bases between. CDR3 DNA: TGCAGTGCTAGTATTACAGAAAACTATGGCTACACCTTC. Protein sequence: CSASITENYGYTF.

The V gene is TRBV10-3, the J gene TRBJ2-7; 8 bases align to TRBD2. The junction had 11 bases not matched to a gene; V was cut back by 6 bases and J by 1 base. Per the germline V gene, CDR1 is ENHRY and CDR2 is SYGVKD. The CDR3 is 16 amino acids. Here the CDR3 DNA reads TGTGCCATCAGGAACCAAGCGGGAGCGGGATCCTACGAGCAGTACTTC. Protein sequence: CAIRNQAGAGSYEQYF.

J is TRBJ2-7 and V is TRBV3-1 (or the pseudogene TRBV3-2); 8 bases fit TRBD2. The CDR3 is 21 residues long. V gave up 1 base and J gave up 1 base; unmatched junction bases: 21. The germline CDR1 and CDR2 sequences are LGHDT and YNNKEL (reference sequence). CDR3 coding DNA: TGTGCCAGCAGCCAAGTTTCTCGTAGCGGGAAAATCCCTTTGGAATCCTACGAGCAGTACTTC. Translation: CASSQVSRSGKIPLESYEQYF.

The V gene is TRBV19, the J gene TRBJ2-1; TRBD1 might be the D (6 bases). Trimming left V 3 bases short and J 7 bases short, with 13 bases between. Germline lookup yields CDR1 LNHDA and CDR2 SQIVND (reference sequence). The CDR3 is made up of 14 amino acids. In nucleotides, the CDR3 is TGTGCCAGTAGTATGTCAGGGGAACAGAATGAGCAGTTCTTC. The encoded protein is CASSMSGEQNEQFF.

This rearrangement joins TRBV4-2 to TRBJ2-2; 11 positions agree with TRBD2. Germline V CDR1 and CDR2: LGHNA, YNFKEQ. The V gene end was trimmed by 5 bases and the J gene end by 5 bases; junction bases not matched to a gene: 16. This CDR3 comprises 19 residues. As DNA, the CDR3 is TGTGCCAGCAGCTCCCGATACGATACTAGCGGGAGCATTACCGGGGAGCTGTTTTTT. This translates into CASSSRYDTSGSITGELFF.

The genes are TRBV4-1 and TRBJ2-3; TRBD2 might be the D (5 bases). This CDR3 is built from 16 residues. Per germline, CDR1 MGHRA and CDR2 YSYEKL. V shed 0 bases and J shed 9 bases, with 19 bases lying between them. The CDR3 bases are TGCGCCAGCAGCCAAGATGAGGGCACCTGGCGAGGCACGCAGTATTTT. Encoded protein: CASSQDEGTWRGTQYF.

V and J are TRBV6-5 and TRBJ1-6; 7 bases are a match to TRBD1. This CDR3 comprises 15 residues. The germline CDR1 and CDR2 sequences are MNHEY and SVGAGI. V was pared by 0 bases and J by 7 bases, with 3 bases of the junction left unmatched. The CDR3 DNA is TGTGCCAGCAGTTACTCTCGGGACAGCAATTCACCCCTCCACTTT. Its translation: CASSYSRDSNSPLHF.

The chain has TRBV6-5 and TRBJ1-1; D perhaps matches TRBD1 (5 bases). Germline V gene data show CDR1 as MNHEY and CDR2 as SVGAGI. CDR3 length: 14 amino acids. Trimming shortened V by 10 bases and J by 1 base, and 16 bases separated the two germline ends. CDR3: CATFLGGGNTEAFF. The CDR3 DNA reads as TGTGCCACGTTCCTCGGGGGGGGGAACACTGAAGCTTTCTTT.

The chain employs TRBV13 and TRBJ2-7; weak D call: TRBD1 (7 bases). The length of the CDR3 is 15 residues. V shed 2 bases and J shed 6 bases, with 17 bases lying between them. The V gene's germline CDR1 is PRHDT and CDR2 FYEKMQ (reference sequence). CDR3 region: CASSLSLGGGLEQYF. CDR3 coding DNA: TGTGCCAGCAGCTTAAGTCTAGGAGGGGGCCTCGAGCAGTACTTC.

V gene TRBV28 combines with J gene TRBJ2-1; 8 bases are shared with TRBD2. The CDR3 is made up of 15 amino acids. The ends lost 3 bases at V and 12 bases at J; junction bases unmatched: 13. Germline assignment: CDR1 MDHEN and CDR2 SYDVKM. CDR3 in amino acids: CASSFSAGVTGGQFF. The CDR3 DNA follows: TGTGCCAGCAGTTTCTCAGCGGGAGTCACGGGGGGGCAGTTCTTC.

This clone has just a few counts. The V call is TRBV5-1, the J call TRBJ2-7; D possibly corresponds to TRBD2 (6 bases). This CDR3 contains 15 residues. V was shortened by 4 bases and J by 3 bases, with 17 bases between the two germline ends. Germline V gene lookup returns CDR1 SGHRS and CDR2 YFSETQ. CDR3 in DNA: TGCGCCAGCAGCGTCCCTCGGGAGAGGAGCTACGAGCAGTACTTC. Protein product: CASSVPRERSYEQYF.

The chain joins TRBV18 to TRBJ2-3, with a weak D call TRBD1 (6 bases). In germline, CDR1 is KGHSH, CDR2 LQKENI. Trimming shortened V by 6 bases and J by 2 bases, and 15 bases separated the two germline ends. This CDR3 comprises 15 residues. Here the CDR3 reads CASSLQGPFTDTQYF. CDR3 DNA: TGTGCCAGCTCGCTACAGGGCCCCTTCACAGATACGCAGTATTTT.

The V gene is TRBV9, the J gene TRBJ1-1, with no clear D. V was shortened by 0 bases and J by 1 base, with 10 bases between the two germline ends. The CDR3 contains 15 residues. In germline, CDR1 is SGDLS, CDR2 YYNGEE. CDR3 bases: TGTGCCAGCAGCGTAGGATCCCAGGAGAACACTGAAGCTTTCTTT. As protein: CASSVGSQENTEAFF.

This clone was seen a few times. V and J are TRBV30 and TRBJ1-5, with 7 positions matching TRBD1. There are 15 residues in the CDR3. With 0 bases clipped from V and 7 bases from J, the junction kept 9 bases outside the gene matches. Per germline, CDR1 GTSNPN and CDR2 SVGIG (reference sequence). As DNA, the CDR3 is TGTGCCTGGAGTGTACGCGACAGGGAAAGCCAGCCCCAGCATTTT. It specifies CAWSVRDRESQPQHF.

V is TRBV5-1 and J is TRBJ2-7, with 13 bases identical to TRBD2. The CDR3 has 17 residues. Losses at the gene ends were 3 bases for V and 1 base for J; bases not matched to a gene: 7. Germline values: CDR1 SGHRS, CDR2 YFSETQ. CDR3 nucleotide sequence: TGCGCCAGCAGCTATCGGACTAGCGGGAGTGAGTCCTACGAGCAGTACTTC. This gives the protein CASSYRTSGSESYEQYF.

The chain links TRBV7-2 to TRBJ1-2; D might be TRBD1 (6 bases). The CDR3 covers 15 residues. The germline gives CDR1 SGHTA, CDR2 FQGNSA. V lost 2 bases to trimming and J lost 8 bases, with 18 bases between them. The CDR3, as DNA: TGTGCCAGCAGCTTAATGGGGGTTCGAACAGGGGGCTACACCTTC. As protein: CASSLMGVRTGGYTF.

J is TRBJ2-2 and V is TRBV7-2; D is undetermined. Germline CDR1 reads SGHTA; CDR2 reads FQGNSA. This CDR3 region has 16 residues. V lost 2 bases and J lost 0, with 10 bases in between. DNA for the CDR3: TGTGCCAGCAGCTTATTTCCCAGGACGAACACCGGGGAGCTGTTTTTT. It is translated as CASSLFPRTNTGELFF.

The CDR3 spells CASYDRANTEAFF. CDR3 DNA: TGTGCCAGCTACGACAGGGCGAACACTGAAGCTTTCTTT. The chain recombines TRBV25-1 with TRBJ1-1; 7 bases are a match to TRBD1. Germline V lookup: CDR1 MGHDK, CDR2 SYGVNS. J was trimmed by 1 base and V by 8 bases; bases with no gene match: 4. This CDR3 is 13 amino acids long.

The chain combines TRBV19 with TRBJ2-5; no clear D gene. Trimming cost V 2 bases and J 3 bases, with 10 bases left between them. The V gene's germline CDR1 is LNHDA and CDR2 SQIVND (reference sequence). The CDR3 loop spans 14 amino acids. The CDR3 DNA is TGTGCCAGTAGTATATCTCCCGGAGAAGAGACCCAGTACTTC. Residues: CASSISPGEETQYF.